The rows below give T cell receptor beta chains drawn from one sample of a study of T cell changes during pregnancy in multiple sclerosis. The method was immunoSEQ multiplex PCR; TCRdb's version includes in-frame clones alone and lacks a portion of them. Among roughly 15,000 clones listed, 86% were seen once. The sequencing used CD8+ T cells from peripheral blood mononuclear cells, collected in the first trimester of pregnancy. The receptors originated from a female donor with multiple sclerosis, enrolled in a pregnancy study. CDR3s include the opening cysteine and the closing phenylalanine or tryptophan. Fields, in order: J gene, V gene, D gene, clone size, CDR3 DNA, CDR3 protein. The D gene is left open where the match is weak. Where a row states a size, it is once, few, many or the class of an expanded clone; other rows omit it.

TRBJ2-7 TRBV7-9 . few TGTGCCAGCAGCACGAACTCAGGGGCCGACGAGCAGTACTTC CASSTNSGADEQYF
TRBJ2-7 TRBV28 TRBD2 . TGTGCCAGCACCCTGGGACTAGCGGGAGGGTCTCACGAGCAGTACTTC CASTLGLAGGSHEQYF
TRBJ2-7 TRBV9 TRBD1 . TGTGCCAGCAGCGTAGAACCAGGGGGCGACGAGCAGTACTTC CASSVEPGGDEQYF
TRBJ2-7 TRBV5-1 TRBD1 . TGCGCCAGCAGCCCCGGGGACAGCTACTACGAGCAGTACTTC CASSPGDSYYEQYF
TRBJ1-1 TRBV2 . few TGTGCCAGCAGGGAGGGACGTCTGAACACTGAAGCTTTCTTT CASREGRLNTEAFF
TRBJ1-2 TRBV30 . . TGTGCCTGGAGTGAGAGAATTAACTATGGCTACACCTTC CAWSERINYGYTF
TRBJ2-7 TRBV18 TRBD1 . TGTGCCAGCTCACCTCTGACAGGGCCCTACGAGCAGTACTTC CASSPLTGPYEQYF
TRBJ2-2 TRBV6-4 . . TGTGCCAGCAGTCGGGGGAACACCGGGGAGCTGTTTTTT CASSRGNTGELFF
TRBJ2-1 TRBV27 TRBD1 . TGTGCCAGCAGTTTAGGGGACAGGGCCTCCAATGAGCAGTTCTTC CASSLGDRASNEQFF
TRBJ1-1 TRBV19 . . TGTGCCAGTAGGACTGGGACTGAAGCTTTCTTT CASRTGTEAFF
TRBJ2-3 TRBV7-2 . . TGTGCCAGCAGCTTAGCCTGGCTTCCTTCGCAGTATTTT CASSLAWLPSQYF
TRBJ2-7 TRBV1 . . TGCACCAGCAGCCAAGATCGGCGGATCTCCTACGAGCAGTACTTC CTSSQDRRISYEQYF
TRBJ2-1 TRBV15 TRBD2 . TGTGCCACCAGCATCCGGGGAGGGCCTTACAATGAGCAGTTCTTC CATSIRGGPYNEQFF
TRBJ1-1 TRBV29-1 . . TGCAGCGTTGCTTTACAGGGCGTATGGACTGAAGCTTTCTTT CSVALQGVWTEAFF
TRBJ2-3 TRBV7-9 . once TGTGCCAGCAGTTTAGGGGGGCCCCGCACAGATACGCAGTATTTT CASSLGGPRTDTQYF
TRBJ1-1 TRBV28 TRBD1 . TGTGCCAGCAACCACCCAGGGGGGATGAACACTGAAGCTTTCTTT CASNHPGGMNTEAFF
TRBJ2-7 TRBV5-8 TRBD1 . TGTGCCAGCAGCTTGAGGGGGCGATCCTACGAGCAGTACTTC CASSLRGRSYEQYF
TRBJ2-5 TRBV7-9 . . TGTGCCAGCAGCTCCCCCTCCCGGGACACAGAGACCCAGTACTTC CASSSPSRDTETQYF
TRBJ2-7 TRBV5-4 . . TGTGCCAGCAGGCAAGAGACAAACTCCTACGAGCAGTACTTC CASRQETNSYEQYF
TRBJ2-1 TRBV27 TRBD1 . TGTGCCAGCAGTTTATGGGACAGGGGCAATTACAATGAGCAGTTCTTC CASSLWDRGNYNEQFF
TRBJ2-1 TRBV13 . . TGTGCCAGCAGCCAGACAGCGACGCGGGAGCAGTTCTTC CASSQTATREQFF
TRBJ2-5 TRBV9 TRBD1 . TGTGCCAGCAGCGGAAGACAGGGGGACTCGGGAGAGACCCAGTACTTC CASSGRQGDSGETQYF
TRBJ1-1 TRBV6-5 . . TGTGCCAGCAGCCCAAGCGGCACTGAAGCTTTCTTT CASSPSGTEAFF
TRBJ2-2 TRBV13 . . TGTGCCAGCAGCACCCGGGATAAACTGAACACCGGGGAGCTGTTTTTT CASSTRDKLNTGELFF
TRBJ1-1 TRBV29-1 . once TGCAGCGTTGAAGGTGGACACTCGGAATCCCTTATGAACACTGAAGCTTTCTTT CSVEGGHSESLMNTEAFF
TRBJ2-1 TRBV7-3 . . TGTGCCAGCAGCTCCCGACACGCGAGCTCCTACAATGAGCAGTTCTTC CASSSRHASSYNEQFF
TRBJ2-1 TRBV29-1 . . TGCAGCGTTGGGGCGGGGAACACCTACAATGAGCAGTTCTTC CSVGAGNTYNEQFF
TRBJ2-7 TRBV6-1 TRBD1 . TGTGCCAGCAGACCGGGACAGGGGTACGAGCAGTACTTC CASRPGQGYEQYF
TRBJ2-3 TRBV4-2 . . TGTGCCAGCAGCCAAGAGCACCTAGACACGCAGTATTTT CASSQEHLDTQYF
TRBJ2-5 TRBV27 . once TGTGCCAGCAGGAAGGGACTCCACAAAGAGACCCAGTACTTC CASRKGLHKETQYF
TRBJ2-1 TRBV28 . . TGTGCCAGCCACCACGCGGCCCCAAGCTCCTACAATGAGCAGTTCTTC CASHHAAPSSYNEQFF
TRBJ1-5 TRBV11-3 . . TGTGCCAGCAGCTTCAGAGGGCCCCCTCAGCCCCAGCATTTT CASSFRGPPQPQHF
TRBJ2-1 TRBV19 TRBD2 . TGTGCCAGTAGTATAGTTGGTGGGGGGGATGAGCAGTTCTTC CASSIVGGGDEQFF
TRBJ1-5 TRBV4-1 . . TGCGCCAGCAGCCAAGTCTGGACTGACTTCAATCAGCCCCAGCATTTT CASSQVWTDFNQPQHF
TRBJ2-7 TRBV27 . . TGTGCCAGCAGTCCCCTGGGCCCTCACTACGAGCAGTACTTC CASSPLGPHYEQYF
TRBJ2-7 TRBV4-1 TRBD2 . TGCGCCAGCAGCTGGACTAGTTGGTCCTACGAGCAGTACTTC CASSWTSWSYEQYF
TRBJ1-2 TRBV25-1 . . TGTGCCAGCAGTTACGGTAACTATGGCTACACCTTC CASSYGNYGYTF
TRBJ2-3 TRBV7-9 TRBD1 . TGTGCCAGCAGCTCCCGACAGGGAAACACAGATACGCAGTATTTT CASSSRQGNTDTQYF
TRBJ1-2 TRBV10-3 . . TGTGCCATCAGTGAAACCCCGGGCCTTAGAACTAGTTGGTACACCTTC CAISETPGLRTSWYTF
TRBJ2-7 TRBV7-9 . . TGTGCCAGCAGCTATATTTCCGGGGAGCTCGAGCAGTACTTC CASSYISGELEQYF
TRBJ2-3 TRBV5-6 TRBD1 . TGTGCCAGCAGCTCTCCAGGACAGGTACGGACTCATACGCAGTATTTT CASSSPGQVRTHTQYF
TRBJ1-5 TRBV27 . . TGTGCCAGCAGTTCCCTCTCTCAGGGAGGGAAACAGCCCCAGCATTTT CASSSLSQGGKQPQHF
TRBJ2-7 TRBV5-1 . once TGCGCCAGCAGCTACGACTTCCTCTCCTACGAGCAGTACTTC CASSYDFLSYEQYF
TRBJ2-2 TRBV6-5 . . TGTGCCAGCAGTGATGGGTCCGGGGCCGGGGAGCTGTTTTTT CASSDGSGAGELFF
TRBJ1-2 TRBV2 . . TGTGCCAGCAGTGACAGGGTGTATGGCTACACCTTC CASSDRVYGYTF
TRBJ2-3 TRBV27 TRBD2 . TGTGCCAGCGGGGCGGGGGGCCCGGATACGCAGTATTTT CASGAGGPDTQYF
TRBJ2-2 TRBV6-4 TRBD1 . TGTGCCAGCAGTGACTCGGGACAGGGGGCAGATCCCGGGGAGCTGTTTTTT CASSDSGQGADPGELFF
TRBJ1-2 TRBV28 TRBD1 . TGTGCCAGCAGATCCGACAGGGAGTATGGCTACACCTTC CASRSDREYGYTF
TRBJ2-7 TRBV27 TRBD1 . TGTGCCAGCAGTTTGACAGGGGTCGGGGAGCAGTACTTC CASSLTGVGEQYF
TRBJ1-1 TRBV10-3 . . TGTGCCATCAGTGTTGGAGGCACAGGGGAAGCTTTCTTT CAISVGGTGEAFF
TRBJ2-4 TRBV7-9 TRBD2 . TGTGCCAGCAGCTTAGCTCCAGCGGGACAAAACATTCAGTACTTC CASSLAPAGQNIQYF
TRBJ1-2 TRBV9 TRBD1 once TGTGCCAGCAGCGTAGCTTCAGGGGGCAACTCGGGACAGGGAAGAAGCTACACCTTC CASSVASGGNSGQGRSYTF
TRBJ1-1 TRBV7-9 TRBD1 . TGTGCCAGCAGCCTCCGCAGGGGGCCCACTGAAGCTTTCTTT CASSLRRGPTEAFF
TRBJ1-1 TRBV5-1 TRBD1 . TGCGCCAGCAGCGGGAGACAGGGGTATTCCACTGAAGCTTTCTTT CASSGRQGYSTEAFF
TRBJ2-2 TRBV25-1 . few TGTGCCAGCAGTGAAGAAAGAGTGACCGGGGAGCTGTTTTTT CASSEERVTGELFF
TRBJ2-2 TRBV4-1 . . TGCGCCAGCAGCCTACGAGCCGGCACAGGGCCGAACACCGGGGAGCTGTTTTTT CASSLRAGTGPNTGELFF